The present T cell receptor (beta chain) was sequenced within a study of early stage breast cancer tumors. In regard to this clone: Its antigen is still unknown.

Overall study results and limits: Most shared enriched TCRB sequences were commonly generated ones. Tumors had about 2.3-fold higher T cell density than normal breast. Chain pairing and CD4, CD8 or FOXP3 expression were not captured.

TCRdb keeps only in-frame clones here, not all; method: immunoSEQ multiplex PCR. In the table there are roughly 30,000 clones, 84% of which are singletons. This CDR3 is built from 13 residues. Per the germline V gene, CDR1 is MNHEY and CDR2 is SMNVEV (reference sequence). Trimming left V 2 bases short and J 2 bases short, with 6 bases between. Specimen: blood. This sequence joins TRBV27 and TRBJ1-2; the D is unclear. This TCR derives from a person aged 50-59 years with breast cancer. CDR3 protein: CASSLQPNYGYTF. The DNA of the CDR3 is TGTGCCAGCAGTTTACAGCCCAACTATGGCTACACCTTC.